Shown below are 20 T cell receptor beta chains from a single sample sequenced in a study of blood T cell repertoires in COVID-19. Assay used: immunoSEQ multiplex PCR; TCRdb lists only in-frame clones, some missing. The profile shows more than 300,000 clones, about 93% of them singletons. The sample was peripheral blood. These receptors were taken from a woman between 18 and 29 years old who had recovered from COVID-19.

Concerning this clone itself: Germline and junction disagree at one end, which may indicate a read error. This chain joins TRBV4-3 and TRBJ1-5, with D unresolved. This CDR3 is built from 13 residues. Looked up from germline, CDR1 is LGHNA and CDR2 is YSLEER. The CDR3 DNA is TGCGCCAGCAGCCAAGAACTTCGACATCCCCCGCATTTT. Protein sequence: CASSQELRHPPHF.

The chain is built from TRBV24-1 and TRBJ2-3; D possibly corresponds to TRBD1 (6 bases). Per the germline V gene, CDR1 is KGHDR and CDR2 is SFDVKD. The CDR3 has 15 amino acids. The V end lost 1 base, the J end lost 0 bases, and 7 bases lay between the germline ends. DNA of the CDR3: TGTGCCACCAGTGATTTAGGGGGAAGCACAGATACGCAGTATTTT. As protein: CATSDLGGSTDTQYF.

This chain links TRBV19 with TRBJ2-3; tentative D call: TRBD2 (6 bases). Germline CDR1 and CDR2: LNHDA and SQIVND (reference sequence). Trimming removed 8 bases from V and 6 bases from J, with 18 bases in between. CDR3 size: 14 residues. In DNA form, the CDR3 reads TGTGCCAGTGGGCCGTCAGGTGGGGGGGATACGCAGTATTTT. This gives the protein CASGPSGGGDTQYF.

V gene TRBV4-3 combines with J gene TRBJ1-6; 10 bases match TRBD1. Germline V gene lookup returns CDR1 LGHNA and CDR2 YSLEER. The V and J ends lost 3 bases and 7 bases, in that order; junction bases with no gene match: 9. The length of the CDR3 is 17 residues. The CDR3 DNA reads as TGCGCCAGCAGCCAGGTCTGGACAGGGGGTCGGAATTCACCCCTCCACTTT. It yields the protein CASSQVWTGGRNSPLHF.

The V gene is TRBV18, the J gene TRBJ1-2, with D maybe TRBD1 (5 bases). The CDR3 runs to 14 residues. V was cut by 3 bases and J by 2 bases, with 10 bases left in between. From germline, CDR1 is KGHSH and CDR2 LQKENI. CDR3 coding DNA: TGTGCCAGCTCACCGTTCCGGGGGAACTATGGCTACACCTTC. The encoded protein is CASSPFRGNYGYTF.

The chain joins TRBV5-8 to TRBJ2-1; 7 positions match TRBD1. Germline CDR1 SGHTS, CDR2 YDEGEE. The CDR3 contains 14 residues. Trimming cost V 4 bases and J 1 base; bases outside gene matches: 2. This CDR3 is CASSVGQSYNEQFF. CDR3 sequence (DNA): TGTGCCAGCAGCGTGGGACAGTCCTACAATGAGCAGTTCTTC.

The J gene is TRBJ2-7, the V gene TRBV20-1; the D gene is possibly TRBD2 (5 bases). Looked up from germline, CDR1 is DFQATT and CDR2 is SNEGSKA (reference sequence). V was cut by 3 bases and J by 5 bases, with 20 bases left in between. The CDR3 covers 15 residues. This chain's CDR3 is CSASEDGENLDEQYV. The CDR3 DNA sequence: TGCAGTGCTAGTGAGGACGGGGAAAATTTGGACGAGCAGTACGTC.

The chain joins TRBV6-5 to TRBJ2-2; TRBD1 matches at 10 bases. This CDR3 contains 15 residues. Germline V gives CDR1 MNHEY, CDR2 SVGAGI. Trimming took 6 bases from V and 6 from J; bases not matched to a gene: 7. The CDR3: CASRTGGAWSGELFF. The CDR3 DNA reads as TGTGCCAGCAGGACAGGGGGCGCCTGGTCCGGGGAGCTGTTTTTT.

This chain uses TRBV4-1 with TRBJ2-3; D perhaps matches TRBD2 (5 bases). The germline V and J ends were trimmed by 2 bases and 3 bases, with 12 bases remaining between them. Germline-derived CDR1 and CDR2 are MGHRA and YSYEKL. CDR3 size: 15 residues. CDR3 sequence (DNA): TGCGCCAGCAGCCAATTTTCTGGAGGAACAGATACGCAGTATTTT. Translating gives CASSQFSGGTDTQYF.

The J gene is TRBJ2-6, the V gene TRBV19; 11 bases fit TRBD1. CDR1 and CDR2 from the germline V gene are LNHDA and SQIVND (reference sequence). The CDR3 is made up of 17 amino acids. V dropped 3 bases and J dropped 2; count of bases not matched to a gene: 3. CDR3 nucleotide sequence: TGTGCCAGTAGTATGGGACAGGGGGTAGCTGGGGCCAACGTCCTGACTTTC. Encoded protein: CASSMGQGVAGANVLTF.

The rearrangement joins TRBV12-2 to TRBJ2-7; TRBD2, the table's D call, lacks a check against the DNA. TRBV12-2 is an annotated pseudogene. The CDR3 has 15 residues. Here the CDR3 reads CASRPPGLAIYEQYV. DNA for the CDR3: TGTGCAAGTCGTCCGCCGGGACTAGCTATCTACGAGCAGTACGTC.

The chain employs TRBV6-5 and TRBJ1-1; possible D gene TRBD1, 5 bases. V lost 0 bases to trimming and J lost 1 base, with 9 bases between them. The germline V gene encodes CDR1 MNHEY and CDR2 SVGAGI. The CDR3 is 15 amino acids. Here the CDR3 reads CASSYSTVGNTEAFF. CDR3 coding DNA: TGTGCCAGCAGTTACTCGACAGTCGGGAACACTGAAGCTTTCTTT.

This clone occurred once. The gene calls are TRBV2 and TRBJ2-7, with 8 bases lining up with TRBD1. V lost 5 bases, J lost 1 base, and 1 base stayed unmatched. CDR3 length: 13 amino acids. CDR1 and CDR2 from the germline V gene are SNHLY and FYNNEI. The CDR3 is CASSTGGSYEQYV. The DNA of the CDR3 is TGTGCCAGCAGTACAGGGGGGTCCTACGAGCAGTACGTC.

This chain joins TRBV5-1 and TRBJ2-4; 7 bases are shared with TRBD2. The CDR3 totals 14 residues. J was trimmed by 5 bases and V by 6 bases; bases with no gene match: 8. Germline V CDR1 and CDR2: SGHRS, YFSETQ. The DNA of the CDR3 is TGCGCCAGCACCGTGAGGGGAGGGGAAAACATTCAGTACTTC. It is translated as CASTVRGGENIQYF.

V usage is TRBV30 and J usage is TRBJ2-2; D possibly corresponds to TRBD1 (6 bases). This CDR3 comprises 14 residues. Germline V gives CDR1 GTSNPN, CDR2 SVGIG (reference sequence). Trimming stripped 4 bases from V and 1 base from J, with 10 bases between. The CDR3 nucleotides are TGTGCCTGGACTAAACAGGGGAACACCGGGGAGCTGTTTTTT. Its protein product is CAWTKQGNTGELFF.

The chain is built from TRBV30 and TRBJ1-2, with 11 bases aligning to TRBD1. The CDR3 runs to 14 residues. V lost 4 bases, J lost 6 bases, and 7 bases stayed unmatched. In germline, CDR1 is GTSNPN, CDR2 SVGIG (reference sequence). In DNA form, the CDR3 reads TGTGCCTGGAATTGGGGACAGGGGGGCCATGGCTACACCTTC. This encodes CAWNWGQGGHGYTF. Variable domain in full (rest from reference TRBV30 and TRBJ1-2): SQTIHQWPATLVQPVGSPLSLECTVEGTSNPNLYWYRQAAGRGLQLLFYSVGIGQISSEVPQNLSASRPQDRQFILSSKKLLLSDSGFYLCAWNWGQGGHGYTFGSGTRLTVV.

This clone was seen a single time. The chain uses TRBV5-5 and TRBJ1-4; TRBD1 is a possible D gene (6 bases). Between the trimmed V and J ends, which lost 6 bases and 5 bases, there was a span of 20 bases. The CDR3 is 16 amino acids. Germline-derived CDR1 and CDR2 are SGHKS and YYEKEE (reference sequence). CDR3 protein: CASTVRGIILNEKLFF. The CDR3 nucleotides are TGTGCCAGCACCGTAAGGGGGATTATTCTGAATGAAAAACTGTTTTTT.

The chain recombines TRBV7-9 with TRBJ1-2; possible D gene TRBD1, 5 bases. Per germline, CDR1 SEHNR and CDR2 FQNEAQ (reference sequence). V was trimmed by 4 bases and J by 7 bases, leaving 22 bases between them. CDR3 length: 16 residues. DNA for the CDR3: TGTGCCAGCAGCTCTCAGGTCTGGACACTATCGTTTGGCTACACCTTC. It is translated as CASSSQVWTLSFGYTF.

This chain connects TRBV4-3 to TRBJ2-1; 10 bases are a match to TRBD2. The CDR3 sequence is 19 residues long. V shed 2 bases and J 0 bases; nucleotides not matched to a gene: 10. Germline V lookup: CDR1 LGHNA, CDR2 YSLEER. DNA of the CDR3: TGCGCCAGCAGCCAAACCGGGACTAGCGCCGCGGCCTCCTACAATGAGCAGTTCTTC. Protein sequence: CASSQTGTSAAASYNEQFF.

This clone was counted a single time. This chain connects TRBV4-3 to TRBJ2-1; possibly TRBD2 for D (5 bases). There are 17 residues in the CDR3. CDR1 LGHNA and CDR2 YSLEER come from the germline V gene. Between the trimmed V and J ends, which lost 2 bases and 2 bases, there was a span of 16 bases. CDR3 sequence reads: CASSQTWKWGAYNEQFF. DNA for the CDR3: TGCGCCAGCAGCCAAACTTGGAAGTGGGGAGCCTACAATGAGCAGTTCTTC.